This TCR beta chain is drawn from a study of T cell clones after liver transplantation. This table comes from immunoSEQ multiplex PCR, and its TCRdb copy is limited to in-frame clones, with some not included. The profile shows about 71,000 clones, about four fifths of them singletons. Germline V gives CDR1 SGHTA, CDR2 FQGNSA. The CDR3 is made up of 15 amino acids. V lost 5 bases and J 1 base, leaving 14 bases between the germline ends. The input for sequencing was CD4+ T cells from blood, taken 12 months after liver transplant. The chain carries TRBV7-2 and TRBJ2-5, with D perhaps TRBD2 (5 bases). The sequence was collected from a human patient who received a liver transplant. Some T cells may arise from the graft donor. The CDR3 sequence is CASSPRGNSQETQYF. The CDR3 nucleotides read TGTGCCAGCAGCCCCCGAGGGAATTCCCAAGAGACCCAGTACTTC.